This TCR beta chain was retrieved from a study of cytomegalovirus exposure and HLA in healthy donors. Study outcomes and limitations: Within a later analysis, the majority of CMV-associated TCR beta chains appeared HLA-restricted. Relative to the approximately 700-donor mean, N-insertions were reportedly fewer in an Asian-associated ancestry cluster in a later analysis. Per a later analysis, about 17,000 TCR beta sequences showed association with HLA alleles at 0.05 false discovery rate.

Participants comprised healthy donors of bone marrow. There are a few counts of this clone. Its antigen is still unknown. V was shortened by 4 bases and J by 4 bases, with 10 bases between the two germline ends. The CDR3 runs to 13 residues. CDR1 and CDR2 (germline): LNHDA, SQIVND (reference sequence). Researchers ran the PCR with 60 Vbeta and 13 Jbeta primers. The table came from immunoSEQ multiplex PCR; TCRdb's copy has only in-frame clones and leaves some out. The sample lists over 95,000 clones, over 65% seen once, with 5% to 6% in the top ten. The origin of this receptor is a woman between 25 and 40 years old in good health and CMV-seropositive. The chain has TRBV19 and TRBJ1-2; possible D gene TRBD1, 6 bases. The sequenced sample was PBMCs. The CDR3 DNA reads TGTGCCAGTAGTAACAGGGTGTTCTATGGCTACACCTTC. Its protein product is CASSNRVFYGYTF.